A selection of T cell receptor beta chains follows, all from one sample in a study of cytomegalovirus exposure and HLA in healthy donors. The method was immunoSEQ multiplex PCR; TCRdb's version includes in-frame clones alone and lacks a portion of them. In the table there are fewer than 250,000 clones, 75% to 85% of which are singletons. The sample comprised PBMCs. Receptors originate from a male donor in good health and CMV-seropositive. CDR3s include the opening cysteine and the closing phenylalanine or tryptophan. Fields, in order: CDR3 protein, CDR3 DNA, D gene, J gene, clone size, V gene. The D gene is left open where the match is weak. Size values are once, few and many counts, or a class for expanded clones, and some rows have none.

CASNLQGWEGYTF,TGTGCCTCAAACCTACAGGGATGGGAAGGCTACACCTTC,.,TRBJ1-2,.,TRBV10-3
CASSYSSRNYEQYF,TGTGCCAGCAGTTACTCATCCAGAAACTACGAGCAGTACTTC,.,TRBJ2-7,few,TRBV6-5
CASSGPSGRARSDTQYF,TGCGCCAGCAGCGGACCTAGCGGGAGGGCCCGGTCAGATACGCAGTATTTT,TRBD2,TRBJ2-3,.,TRBV5-1
CASSVAQGNYGYTF,TGTGCCAGCAGCGTAGCCCAGGGGAACTATGGCTACACCTTC,.,TRBJ1-2,.,TRBV9
CASRPNRQGELFF,TGTGCCAGCAGGCCAAACCGACAGGGGGAGCTGTTTTTT,.,TRBJ2-2,once,TRBV7-2
CASKSGLAGVRQYF,TGCGCCAGCAAGTCGGGACTAGCGGGAGTTCGGCAGTACTTC,TRBD2,TRBJ2-7,few,TRBV5-1
CASSLEGAGGPLVSQYF,TGTGCCAGCAGCTTGGAGGGGGCGGGGGGGCCCTTAGTGTCGCAGTATTTT,TRBD2,TRBJ2-3,.,TRBV5-4
CASSYERGLSYEQYF,TGTGCCAGCAGCTATGAGCGGGGCCTTTCCTACGAGCAGTACTTC,TRBD2,TRBJ2-7,.,TRBV5-4
CASSHLGQGFEQYF,TGTGCCAGCAGCCATTTGGGACAGGGGTTTGAGCAGTACTTC,TRBD1,TRBJ2-5,.,TRBV7-3
CASSLQGAGTGQHYGYTF,TGCGCCAGCAGCCTACAGGGGGCCGGGACAGGGCAACACTATGGCTACACCTTC,TRBD1,TRBJ1-2,.,TRBV5-1
CASSLGPGGNYGYTF,TGTGCCAGCAGCTTGGGACCGGGGGGCAACTATGGCTACACCTTC,.,TRBJ1-2,.,TRBV5-6
CASSVAQGAGETQYF,TGTGCCAGCAGCGTAGCACAGGGGGCAGGGGAGACCCAGTACTTC,TRBD1,TRBJ2-5,few,TRBV9
CASSRGGQGARTGELFF,TGTGCCAGCAGCCGAGGAGGACAGGGGGCAAGGACCGGGGAGCTGTTTTTT,TRBD1,TRBJ2-2,.,TRBV11-3
CASSTWTDQETQYF,TGTGCCAGCAGCACGTGGACAGACCAAGAGACCCAGTACTTC,.,TRBJ2-5,.,TRBV7-9
CASSWDITSSYEQYF,TGTGCCAGCAGCTGGGACATAACTAGCTCCTACGAGCAGTACTTC,.,TRBJ2-7,.,TRBV7-2
CASSAQNLLAGELFF,TGTGCCAGCAGCGCCCAAAACCTACTAGCCGGGGAGCTGTTTTTT,.,TRBJ2-2,.,TRBV9
CATSLLRGSTSPLHF,TGTGCCACCAGCCTACTCAGGGGCTCCACGTCACCCCTCCACTTT,.,TRBJ1-6,.,TRBV15